These T cell receptor beta chains were read from a single sample in a study of cytomegalovirus exposure and HLA in healthy donors. Profiled with immunoSEQ multiplex PCR; TCRdb holds only in-frame clones, not every one. Among about 100,000 clones listed, roughly 83% were seen once. Sequenced material: PBMCs. All receptors come from a female donor in good health and CMV-seropositive. Both conserved end residues are part of each CDR3. The D gene is left open where the match is weak. Size is stated for part of the rows, as once, few or many counts, or as a class when the clone is expanded.

D gene	clone size	J gene	V gene	CDR3 length	CDR3 protein	CDR3 DNA
TRBD1	-	TRBJ1-3	TRBV10-3	13	CAIQGQGGNTIYF	TGTGCCATCCAGGGACAGGGGGGAAACACCATATATTTT
-	-	TRBJ2-7	TRBV27	14	CASSRQGYSYEQYF	TGTGCCAGCAGTCGGCAGGGTTACAGCTACGAGCAGTACTTC
-	-	TRBJ2-2	TRBV13	15	CASSPLGGDTGELFF	TGTGCCAGCAGCCCCCTAGGCGGGGACACCGGGGAGCTGTTTTTT
-	-	TRBJ2-7	TRBV5-4	15	CASSQRRTEGYEQYF	TGTGCCAGCAGCCAGCGACGGACGGAGGGGTACGAGCAGTACTTC
TRBD2	-	TRBJ2-5	TRBV19	17	CASSIGLAGGTEETQYF	TGTGCCAGTAGTATTGGACTAGCGGGAGGGACTGAAGAGACCCAGTACTTC
TRBD1	-	TRBJ1-4	TRBV5-1	16	CASSPGHGTGGEKLFF	TGCGCCAGCAGCCCCGGGCACGGGACAGGTGGTGAAAAACTGTTTTTT
TRBD2	-	TRBJ2-1	TRBV15	13	CATTGRPGGEQFF	TGTGCCACCACCGGGAGGCCCGGGGGTGAGCAGTTCTTC
-	few	TRBJ1-2	TRBV6-1	13	CASSGWAEYGYTF	TGTGCCAGCAGTGGATGGGCAGAGTATGGCTACACCTTC
TRBD1	-	TRBJ2-2	TRBV10-1	17	CASSGSIGQGWPGELFF	TGCGCCAGCAGTGGGTCGATAGGACAGGGGTGGCCCGGGGAGCTGTTTTTT
-	-	TRBJ2-2	TRBV5-1	18	CASSPGYLTRTNTGELFF	TGCGCCAGCAGCCCAGGATACCTGACCAGAACGAACACCGGGGAGCTGTTTTTT
TRBD1	-	TRBJ2-7	TRBV6-5	14	CASSPGQGDYEQYF	TGTGCCAGCAGTCCCGGACAGGGCGACTACGAGCAGTACTTC
-	-	TRBJ1-4	TRBV10-3	15	CAISESAADFEKLFF	TGTGCCATCAGTGAGTCAGCGGCGGATTTTGAAAAACTGTTTTTT
TRBD2	-	TRBJ2-7	TRBV7-9	15	CSSSQGLARPHEQYF	TGTTCCAGCAGCCAAGGACTAGCTCGGCCCCACGAGCAGTACTTC
TRBD2	-	TRBJ2-2	TRBV5-1	17	CASSRQRLAGLPGELFF	TGCGCCAGCAGCCGCCAGAGGCTAGCGGGGTTGCCCGGGGAGCTGTTTTTT
-	-	TRBJ1-2	TRBV4-3	14	CASSQVTANYGYTF	TGCGCCAGCAGCCAAGTCACAGCTAACTATGGCTACACCTTC
-	-	TRBJ2-3	TRBV19	16	CASTPTGSISTDTQYF	TGTGCCAGTACGCCAACAGGGAGTATTAGCACAGATACGCAGTATTTT
-	once	TRBJ1-1	TRBV19	16	CASTYGGTRRGTEAFF	TGTGCCAGTACCTATGGAGGGACTCGCCGAGGCACTGAAGCTTTCTTT
TRBD2	-	TRBJ2-1	TRBV7-6	17	CASSLRTSGSSYNEQFF	TGTGCCAGCAGCCTACGGACTAGCGGGAGTTCCTACAATGAGCAGTTCTTC
-	-	TRBJ2-7	TRBV19	11	CASRDSAEQYF	TGTGCCAGTAGGGACAGCGCCGAGCAGTACTTC
TRBD1	-	TRBJ2-7	TRBV5-6	11	CASSSDREQYF	TGTGCCAGCAGCTCGGACAGGGAGCAGTACTTC
TRBD1	-	TRBJ2-3	TRBV29-1	15	CSGGQTGWLTDTQYF	TGCAGCGGGGGACAGACCGGTTGGTTGACAGATACGCAGTATTTT
-	once	TRBJ2-7	TRBV7-9	12	CSSSFNRAAQYF	TGTTCCAGCAGCTTTAACAGGGCCGCGCAGTACTTC
TRBD1	-	TRBJ1-5	TRBV18	13	CASSPDRDQPQHF	TGTGCCAGCTCACCCGACAGGGATCAGCCCCAGCATTTT
TRBD1	few	TRBJ2-2	TRBV7-2	16	CASSSSDRGRVGELFF	TGTGCCAGCAGCTCCTCGGACAGGGGGCGCGTTGGGGAGCTGTTTTTT
TRBD2	-	TRBJ2-1	TRBV11-2	17	CASPRDPGLAPNNEQFF	TGTGCCAGCCCCCGTGACCCGGGACTAGCGCCAAACAATGAGCAGTTCTTC
TRBD2	-	TRBJ2-7	TRBV7-9	17	CASSSMGGGGYRDEQYF	TGTGCCAGCAGCTCTATGGGCGGGGGGGGTTACCGTGACGAGCAGTACTTC
TRBD1	-	TRBJ1-2	TRBV11-2	14	CASSADRGLHGYTF	TGTGCCAGCAGCGCGGACAGGGGATTGCATGGCTACACCTTC
-	-	TRBJ2-7	TRBV5-1	12	CASSLTGYEQYF	TGCGCCAGCAGCTTGACAGGTTACGAGCAGTACTTC
-	-	TRBJ1-1	TRBV7-2	15	CASSYQDNRNTEAFF	TGTGCCAGCAGCTACCAGGACAACCGGAACACTGAAGCTTTCTTT
TRBD2	-	TRBJ2-1	TRBV7-8	14	CASSFSGGAHEQFF	TGTGCCAGCAGCTTTAGCGGGGGGGCACATGAGCAGTTCTTC
TRBD1	-	TRBJ1-1	TRBV7-9	17	CSSSLAGGSFRGTEAFF	TGTTCCAGCAGCTTAGCAGGGGGAAGTTTTAGAGGGACTGAAGCTTTCTTT
-	-	TRBJ1-6	TRBV25-1	14	CASRLETESSPLHF	TGTGCCAGCAGGTTGGAGACAGAGAGCTCACCCCTCCACTTT
TRBD1	once	TRBJ2-7	TRBV9	15	CASSGPGQTSYEQYF	TGTGCCAGCAGCGGACCGGGACAGACCTCCTACGAGCAGTACTTC
-	-	TRBJ1-4	TRBV7-2	14	CASSPRGGGEKLFF	TGTGCCAGCAGCCCCCGAGGGGGTGGCGAAAAACTGTTTTTT
-	-	TRBJ2-7	TRBV6-1	12	CASRDSSYGQYF	TGTGCCAGCAGAGACAGTTCGTACGGGCAGTACTTC
TRBD1	-	TRBJ1-1	TRBV5-1	15	CASSTYDRGVTEAFF	TGCGCCAGCAGCACCTACGACAGGGGTGTCACTGAAGCTTTCTTT
TRBD2	-	TRBJ2-7	TRBV10-3	14	CAISPGGSLNEQYF	TGTGCCATCAGCCCGGGGGGGAGTTTAAACGAGCAGTACTTC
TRBD1	-	TRBJ1-2	TRBV19	17	CASTTIRGTGDIYGYTF	TGTGCCAGTACCACAATCCGTGGGACAGGGGACATCTATGGCTACACCTTC
TRBD1	-	TRBJ1-4	TRBV29-1	14	CSVSARDSNEKLFF	TGCAGCGTTAGTGCCCGGGACAGTAATGAAAAACTGTTTTTT
-	-	TRBJ1-1	TRBV7-9	14	CASSSGYLNTEAFF	TGTGCCAGCAGCTCGGGATACTTGAACACTGAAGCTTTCTTT
TRBD2	once	TRBJ2-3	TRBV2	14	CALGTSGSTDTQYF	TGTGCGCTGGGGACTAGCGGGAGCACAGATACGCAGTATTTT
TRBD1	-	TRBJ1-1	TRBV19	14	CASRDGTGFGEAFF	TGTGCCAGTAGAGACGGGACAGGGTTTGGTGAAGCTTTCTTT
-	-	TRBJ2-7	TRBV5-1	16	CASSLAGRIISYEQYF	TGCGCCAGCAGCTTGGCTGGCAGAATCATCTCCTACGAGCAGTACTTC
-	-	TRBJ1-2	TRBV2	13	CASSSTASYGYTF	TGTGCCAGCAGCTCCACAGCCTCCTATGGCTACACCTTC
-	-	TRBJ2-3	TRBV5-4	14	CASSLGGNEDTQYF	TGTGCCAGCAGCTTGGGAGGGAATGAAGATACGCAGTATTTT
-	-	TRBJ2-7	TRBV9	15	CASSGGEGQFYEQYF	TGTGCCAGCAGCGGAGGAGAGGGACAATTTTACGAGCAGTACTTC
-	few	TRBJ1-2	TRBV29-1	12	CSGETGNYGYTF	TGCAGCGGGGAGACAGGCAACTATGGCTACACCTTC
TRBD2	-	TRBJ2-3	TRBV2	16	CASSRLTSAFTDTQYF	TGTGCCAGCAGTCGCCTTACTAGCGCCTTCACAGATACGCAGTATTTT
-	-	TRBJ1-4	TRBV20-1	11	CSANQGEKLFF	TGCAGTGCTAACCAGGGGGAAAAACTGTTTTTT
TRBD1	-	TRBJ1-1	TRBV6-5	14	CASSFGDRGTEAFF	TGTGCCAGCAGTTTCGGGGACAGGGGCACTGAAGCTTTCTTT
TRBD1	-	TRBJ2-3	TRBV11-1	18	CASSTGTGVATYTDTQYF	TGTGCCAGCAGCACAGGGACAGGGGTGGCTACTTACACAGATACGCAGTATTTT
-	few	TRBJ2-1	TRBV11-2	12	CASSLPGNEQFF	TGTGCCAGCAGCTTACCCGGCAATGAGCAGTTCTTC